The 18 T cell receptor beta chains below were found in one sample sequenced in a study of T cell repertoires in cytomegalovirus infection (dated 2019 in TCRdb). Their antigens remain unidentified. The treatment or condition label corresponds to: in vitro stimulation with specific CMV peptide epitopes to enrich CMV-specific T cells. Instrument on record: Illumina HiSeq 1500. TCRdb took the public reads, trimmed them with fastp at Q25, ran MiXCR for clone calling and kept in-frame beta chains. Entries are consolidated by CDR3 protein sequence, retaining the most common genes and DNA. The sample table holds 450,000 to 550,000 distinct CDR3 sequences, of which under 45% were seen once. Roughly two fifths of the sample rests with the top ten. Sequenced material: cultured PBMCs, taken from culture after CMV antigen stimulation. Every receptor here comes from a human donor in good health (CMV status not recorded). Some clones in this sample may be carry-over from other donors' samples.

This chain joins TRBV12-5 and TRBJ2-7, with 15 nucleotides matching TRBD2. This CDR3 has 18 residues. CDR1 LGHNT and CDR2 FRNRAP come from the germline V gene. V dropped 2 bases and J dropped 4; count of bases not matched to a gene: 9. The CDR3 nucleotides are TGTGCTAGTGGTTTGCCCCCCGGGACTAGCGGGAGGAGTTACGAGCAGTACTTC. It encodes CASGLPPGTSGRSYEQYF.

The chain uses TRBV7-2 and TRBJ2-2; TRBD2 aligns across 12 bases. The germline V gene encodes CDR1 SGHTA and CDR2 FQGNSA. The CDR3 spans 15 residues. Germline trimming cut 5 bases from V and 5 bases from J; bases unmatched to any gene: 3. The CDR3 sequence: CASSPTSGGTGELFF. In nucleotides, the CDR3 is TGTGCCAGCAGCCCTACTAGCGGGGGGACCGGGGAGCTGTTTTTT. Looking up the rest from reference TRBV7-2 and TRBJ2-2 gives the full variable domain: GAGVSQSPSNKVTEKGKDVELRCDPISGHTALYWYRQSLGQGLEFLIYFQGNSAPDKSGLPSDRFSAERTGGSVSTLTIQRTQQEDSAVYLCASSPTSGGTGELFFGEGSRLTVL.

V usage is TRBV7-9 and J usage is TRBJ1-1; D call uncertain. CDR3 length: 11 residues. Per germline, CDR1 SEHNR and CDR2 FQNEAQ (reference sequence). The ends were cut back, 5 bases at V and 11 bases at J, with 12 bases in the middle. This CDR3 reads CASSREGTAFF. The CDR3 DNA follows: TGTGCCAGCAGCAGGGAGGGAACGGCTTTCTTT. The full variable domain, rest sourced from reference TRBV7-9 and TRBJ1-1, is DTGVSQNPRHKITKRGQNVTFRCDPISEHNRLYWYRQTLGQGPEFLTYFQNEAQLEKSRLLSDRFSAERPKGSFSTLEIQRTEQGDSAMYLCASSREGTAFFGQGTRLTVV.

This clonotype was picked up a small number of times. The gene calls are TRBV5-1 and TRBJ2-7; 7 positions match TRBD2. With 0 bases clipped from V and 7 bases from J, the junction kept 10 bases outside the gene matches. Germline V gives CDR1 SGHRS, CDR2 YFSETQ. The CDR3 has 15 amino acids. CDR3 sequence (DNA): TGCGCCAGCAGCTTGGCCGGACTAGACGGGAGGGAGCAGTACTTC. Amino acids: CASSLAGLDGREQYF.

In DNA, the CDR3 is TGTGCCAGCAGTGTCGCGGGGCCGAGGAATGAGCAGTTCTTC. Translated, it gives CASSVAGPRNEQFF. This chain links TRBV6-1 with TRBJ2-1; weak D call: TRBD2 (6 bases). The CDR3 extends over 14 amino acids. With 4 bases removed from V and 7 bases from J, the gap between germline ends came to 14 bases. Germline CDR1 MNHNS, CDR2 SASEGT.

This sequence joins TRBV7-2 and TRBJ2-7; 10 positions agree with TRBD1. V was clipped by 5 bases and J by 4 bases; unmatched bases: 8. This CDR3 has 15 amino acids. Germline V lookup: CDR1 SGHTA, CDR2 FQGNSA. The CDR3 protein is CASSRVGQGTYEQYF. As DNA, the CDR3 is TGTGCCAGCAGCCGGGTGGGACAGGGGACATACGAGCAGTACTTC.

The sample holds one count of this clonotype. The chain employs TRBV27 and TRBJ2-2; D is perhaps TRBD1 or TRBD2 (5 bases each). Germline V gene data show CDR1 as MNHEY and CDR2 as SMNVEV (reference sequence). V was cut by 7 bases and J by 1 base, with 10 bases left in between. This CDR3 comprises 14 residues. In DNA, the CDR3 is TGTGCCAGCATGGCAGGGAGGAACACCGGGGAGCTGTTTTTT. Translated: CASMAGRNTGELFF.

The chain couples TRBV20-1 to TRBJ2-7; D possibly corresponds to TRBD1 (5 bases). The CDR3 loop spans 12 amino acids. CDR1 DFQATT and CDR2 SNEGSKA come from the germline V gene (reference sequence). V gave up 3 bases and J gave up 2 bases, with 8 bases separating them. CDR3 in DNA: TGCAGTGCTAGGGGGCCAGCCTACGAGCAGTACTTC. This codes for CSARGPAYEQYF.

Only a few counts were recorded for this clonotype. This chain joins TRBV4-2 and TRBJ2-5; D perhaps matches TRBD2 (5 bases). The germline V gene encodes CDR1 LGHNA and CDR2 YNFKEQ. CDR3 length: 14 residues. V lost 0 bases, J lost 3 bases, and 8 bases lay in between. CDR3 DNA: TGTGCCAGCAGCCAAGATGTACTAGAAGAGACCCAGTACTTC. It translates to CASSQDVLEETQYF.

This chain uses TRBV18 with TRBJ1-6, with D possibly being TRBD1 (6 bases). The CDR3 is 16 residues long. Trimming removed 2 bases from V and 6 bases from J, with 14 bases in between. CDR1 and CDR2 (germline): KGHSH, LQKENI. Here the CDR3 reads CASSPTKDSRNSPLHF. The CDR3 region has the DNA TGTGCCAGCTCACCAACAAAGGACAGTCGTAATTCACCCCTCCACTTT.

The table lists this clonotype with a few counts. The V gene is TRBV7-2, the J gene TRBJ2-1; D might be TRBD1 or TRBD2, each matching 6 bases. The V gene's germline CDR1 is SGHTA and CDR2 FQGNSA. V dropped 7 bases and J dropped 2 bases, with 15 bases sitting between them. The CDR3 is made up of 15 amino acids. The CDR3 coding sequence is TGTGCCAGCACCCCGGGGGCAGGGACCTACAATGAGCAGTTCTTC. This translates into CASTPGAGTYNEQFF.

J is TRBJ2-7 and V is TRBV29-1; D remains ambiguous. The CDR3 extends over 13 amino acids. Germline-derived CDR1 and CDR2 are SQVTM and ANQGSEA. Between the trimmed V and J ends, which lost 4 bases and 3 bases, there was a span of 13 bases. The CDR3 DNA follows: TGCAGCGTTGTAGGGCAGGCTCGCTACGAGCAGTACTTC. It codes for CSVVGQARYEQYF.

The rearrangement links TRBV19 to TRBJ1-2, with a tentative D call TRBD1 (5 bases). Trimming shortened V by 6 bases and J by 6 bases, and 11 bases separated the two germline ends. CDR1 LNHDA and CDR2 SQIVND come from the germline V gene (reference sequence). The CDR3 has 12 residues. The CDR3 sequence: CASRSRGDGYTF. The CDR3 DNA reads TGTGCCAGTAGGTCTAGGGGCGATGGCTACACCTTC.

The CDR3 coding sequence is TGTGCCAGCAGTCTAGTTTACGGAGCTAACTATGGCTACACCTTC. It codes for CASSLVYGANYGYTF. J is TRBJ1-2 and V is TRBV12-3 or TRBV12-4; no reliable D call. Trimming took 5 bases from V and 0 from J, leaving 13 bases between them. The CDR3 extends over 15 amino acids.

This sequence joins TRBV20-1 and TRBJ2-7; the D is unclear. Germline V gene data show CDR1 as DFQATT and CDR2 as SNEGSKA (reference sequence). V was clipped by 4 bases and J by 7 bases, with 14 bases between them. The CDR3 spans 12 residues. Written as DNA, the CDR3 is TGCAGTGCTACGGACCGGACCAGGGAGCAGTACTTC. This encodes CSATDRTREQYF.

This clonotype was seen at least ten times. The chain's CDR3 is CASSLVGVNNYGYTF. The CDR3 DNA reads as TGTGCCAGCAGCTTAGTGGGGGTAAACAACTATGGCTACACCTTC. The rearrangement joins TRBV7-2 to TRBJ1-2, with a possible D match to TRBD1 (5 bases). The CDR3 is 15 residues long. CDR1 is SGHTA and CDR2 is FQGNSA in the germline V gene. V lost 1 base and J 2 bases, leaving 11 bases between the germline ends.

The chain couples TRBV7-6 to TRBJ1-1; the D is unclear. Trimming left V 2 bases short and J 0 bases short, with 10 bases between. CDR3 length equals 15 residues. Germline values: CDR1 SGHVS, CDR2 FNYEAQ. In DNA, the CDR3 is TGTGCCAGCAGCTTACGTCCAAATTTGAACACTGAAGCTTTCTTT. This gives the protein CASSLRPNLNTEAFF.

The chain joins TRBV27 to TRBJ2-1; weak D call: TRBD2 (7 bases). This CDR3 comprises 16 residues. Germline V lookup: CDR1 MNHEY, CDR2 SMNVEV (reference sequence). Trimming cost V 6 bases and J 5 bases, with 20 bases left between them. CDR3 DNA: TGTGCCAGCAGCCAATCGGGGTGGGGGGGCCACAATGAGCAGTTCTTC. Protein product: CASSQSGWGGHNEQFF.